The T cell receptor beta chain under discussion was sequenced for a study of blood T cell repertoires in COVID-19. Germline CDR1 reads LNHDA; CDR2 reads SQIVND (reference sequence). CDR3 size: 16 residues. V lost 3 bases to trimming and J lost 0 bases, with 12 bases between them. Authors' processing steps: Estimated nucleated cell counts came from reference gene primer amplification. Only in-frame clones appear in the TCRdb table, and some are missing; sequencing was by immunoSEQ multiplex PCR. That table gives V, J and clone size, and the DNA gave D and trimming. The repertoire holds around 230,000 clones, roughly 80% seen once, with around 2.5% in the top ten.

Sequencing input: peripheral blood. The sequence came from a woman in her seventies with active or convalescent COVID-19. The rearrangement links TRBV19 to TRBJ2-1; D unclear. In nucleotides, the CDR3 is TGTGCCAGTAGTATGCTACCCAAAAGCTCCTACAATGAGCAGTTCTTC. Protein: CASSMLPKSSYNEQFF.